This entry lists 9 T cell receptor beta chains sequenced from one sample in a study of blood T cell repertoires in COVID-19. Assay used: immunoSEQ multiplex PCR; TCRdb lists only in-frame clones, some missing. The sample shows about 150,000 clones, 70% to 85% of them seen only once. The material sequenced was peripheral blood. Receptors were obtained from an elderly man with COVID-19, enrolled during active disease.

The rearrangement uses TRBV5-1 and TRBJ1-6; 9 bases map to TRBD1. The V gene end was trimmed by 4 bases and the J gene end by 7 bases; junction bases not matched to a gene: 3. This CDR3 region has 14 residues. Germline loops: CDR1 SGHRS, CDR2 YFSETQ. CDR3 sequence: CASSVDRGNSPLHF. CDR3 nucleotides: TGCGCCAGCAGCGTGGACAGGGGAAATTCACCCCTCCACTTT.

DNA of the CDR3: TGTGCCAGCAGCAAACAGTGGCAAGAGACCCAGTACTTC. The encoded protein is CASSKQWQETQYF. The chain uses TRBV6-5 and TRBJ2-5, with D unresolved. CDR3 length equals 13 residues. Trimming took off 6 bases at V and 2 bases at J, with 10 bases between the two ends. Germline V CDR1 and CDR2: MNHEY, SVGAGI.

V is TRBV5-1 and J is TRBJ1-4, with 9 nucleotides matching TRBD1. CDR1 and CDR2 (germline): SGHRS, YFSETQ. V was pared by 2 bases and J by 4 bases, with 3 bases of the junction left unmatched. The CDR3 loop spans 15 amino acids. The CDR3 DNA reads TGCGCCAGCAGCTTACAGGGGGCCATTAATGAAAAACTGTTTTTT. This translates into CASSLQGAINEKLFF.

The J gene is TRBJ1-5, the V gene TRBV11-2; D remains ambiguous. Germline V lookup: CDR1 SGHAT, CDR2 FQNNGV. V lost 2 bases and J 4 bases, leaving 6 bases between the germline ends. This CDR3 has 13 residues. In nucleotides, the CDR3 is TGTGCCAGCAGCTTAAACAGAAATCAGCCCCAGCATTTT. The encoded protein is CASSLNRNQPQHF.

The chain uses TRBV19 and TRBJ1-5; 7 bases are shared with TRBD1. Trimming cost V 5 bases and J 0 bases; bases outside gene matches: 13. The CDR3 is 18 amino acids. The germline V gene encodes CDR1 LNHDA and CDR2 SQIVND (reference sequence). The CDR3 sequence is CASSFGQDRFYSNQPQHF. The CDR3 DNA reads as TGTGCCAGTAGTTTCGGACAGGACCGATTCTATAGCAATCAGCCCCAGCATTTT.

V and J are TRBV7-2 and TRBJ2-2; maybe TRBD1 (7 bases). V lost 5 bases and J lost 7, with 8 bases in between. The CDR3 length is 12 residues. Germline V gene sequence: CDR1 SGHTA, CDR2 FQGNSA. The CDR3 DNA reads TGTGCCAGCAGCCAGGGGGGCGGGGAGCTGTTTTTT. Its protein product is CASSQGGGELFF. Filled out from reference TRBV7-2 and TRBJ2-2, the complete variable domain reads GAGVSQSPSNKVTEKGKDVELRCDPISGHTALYWYRQSLGQGLEFLIYFQGNSAPDKSGLPSDRFSAERTGGSVSTLTIQRTQQEDSAVYLCASSQGGGELFFGEGSRLTVL.

The J gene is TRBJ1-1, the V gene TRBV10-3; weak D call: TRBD1 (5 bases). The CDR3 totals 13 residues. CDR1 is ENHRY and CDR2 is SYGVKD in the germline V gene. Trimming pared 11 bases from V and 4 bases from J, leaving 17 bases between. CDR3 nucleotides: TGTGCCTCTACGGGGGTCTCGAGCACTGAAGCTTTCTTT. It translates to CASTGVSSTEAFF.

J is TRBJ2-2 and V is TRBV5-6, with 8 bases that match TRBD1. Per the germline V gene, CDR1 is SGHDT and CDR2 is YYEEEE. V dropped 3 bases and J dropped 2; count of bases not matched to a gene: 6. The CDR3 sequence is 16 residues long. DNA of the CDR3: TGTGCCAGCAGCTGGGAAGGGACAGGCAACACCGGGGAGCTGTTTTTT. Its translation: CASSWEGTGNTGELFF.

This clone turned up a few times. J is TRBJ1-1 and V is TRBV7-2; maybe TRBD1 (6 bases). This CDR3 is built from 14 residues. Looked up from germline, CDR1 is SGHTA and CDR2 is FQGNSA. The V and J ends lost 7 bases and 2 bases respectively, with 14 bases between them. The CDR3: CASTQMGANTEAFF. CDR3 sequence (DNA): TGTGCCAGCACCCAAATGGGGGCAAACACTGAAGCTTTCTTT.